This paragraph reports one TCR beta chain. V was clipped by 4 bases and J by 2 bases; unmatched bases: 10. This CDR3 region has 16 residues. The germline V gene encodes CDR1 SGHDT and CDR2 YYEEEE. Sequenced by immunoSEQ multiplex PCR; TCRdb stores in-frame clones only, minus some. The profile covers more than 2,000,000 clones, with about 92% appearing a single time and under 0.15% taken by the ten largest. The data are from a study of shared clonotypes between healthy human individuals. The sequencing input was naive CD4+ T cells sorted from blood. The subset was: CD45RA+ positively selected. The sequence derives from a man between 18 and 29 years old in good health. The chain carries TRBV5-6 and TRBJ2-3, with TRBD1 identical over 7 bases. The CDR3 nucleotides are TGTGCCAGCAGCGACGGGACAGTATTAAACACAGATACGCAGTATTTT. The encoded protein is CASSDGTVLNTDTQYF.